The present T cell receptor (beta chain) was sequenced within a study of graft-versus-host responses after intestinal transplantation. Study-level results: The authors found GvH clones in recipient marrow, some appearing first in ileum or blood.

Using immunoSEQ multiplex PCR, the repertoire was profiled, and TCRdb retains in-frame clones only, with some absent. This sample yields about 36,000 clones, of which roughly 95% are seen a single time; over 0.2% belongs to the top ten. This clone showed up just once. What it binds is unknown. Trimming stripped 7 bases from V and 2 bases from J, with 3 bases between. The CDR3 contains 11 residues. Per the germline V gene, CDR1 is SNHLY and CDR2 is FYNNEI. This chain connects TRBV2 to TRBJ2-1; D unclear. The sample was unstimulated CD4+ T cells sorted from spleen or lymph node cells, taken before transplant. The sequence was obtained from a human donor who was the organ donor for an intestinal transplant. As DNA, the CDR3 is TGTGCCAGCACAACCTACAATGAGCAGTTCTTC. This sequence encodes CASTTYNEQFF.